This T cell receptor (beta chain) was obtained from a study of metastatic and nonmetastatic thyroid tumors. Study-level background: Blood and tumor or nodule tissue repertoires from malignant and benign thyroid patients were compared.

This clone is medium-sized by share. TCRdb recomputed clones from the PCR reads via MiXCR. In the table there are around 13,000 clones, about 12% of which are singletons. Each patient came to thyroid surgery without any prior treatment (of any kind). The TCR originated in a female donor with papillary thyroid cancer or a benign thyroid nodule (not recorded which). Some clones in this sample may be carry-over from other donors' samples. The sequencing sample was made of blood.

This chain's CDR3 is CASSLGAGWLDTIYF. In nucleotides, the CDR3 is TGTGCCAGCAGTTTGGGTGCGGGATGGCTAGACACCATATATTTT. The rearrangement links TRBV27 to TRBJ1-3; D is unclear. CDR3 length equals 15 residues. V lost 3 bases, J lost 8 bases, and 17 bases lay in between. Germline-derived CDR1 and CDR2 are MNHEY and SMNVEV (reference sequence).